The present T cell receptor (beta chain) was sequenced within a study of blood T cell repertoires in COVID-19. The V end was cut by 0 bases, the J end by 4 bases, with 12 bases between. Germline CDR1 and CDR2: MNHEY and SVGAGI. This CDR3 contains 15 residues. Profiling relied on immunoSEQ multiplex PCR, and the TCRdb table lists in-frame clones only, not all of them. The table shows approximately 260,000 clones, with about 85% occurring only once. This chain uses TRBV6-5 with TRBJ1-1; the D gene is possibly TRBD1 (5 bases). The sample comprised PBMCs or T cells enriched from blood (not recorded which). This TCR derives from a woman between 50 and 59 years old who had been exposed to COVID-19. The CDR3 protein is CASSYSGGVSTEAFF. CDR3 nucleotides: TGTGCCAGCAGTTACTCTGGGGGGGTGTCCACTGAAGCTTTCTTT.